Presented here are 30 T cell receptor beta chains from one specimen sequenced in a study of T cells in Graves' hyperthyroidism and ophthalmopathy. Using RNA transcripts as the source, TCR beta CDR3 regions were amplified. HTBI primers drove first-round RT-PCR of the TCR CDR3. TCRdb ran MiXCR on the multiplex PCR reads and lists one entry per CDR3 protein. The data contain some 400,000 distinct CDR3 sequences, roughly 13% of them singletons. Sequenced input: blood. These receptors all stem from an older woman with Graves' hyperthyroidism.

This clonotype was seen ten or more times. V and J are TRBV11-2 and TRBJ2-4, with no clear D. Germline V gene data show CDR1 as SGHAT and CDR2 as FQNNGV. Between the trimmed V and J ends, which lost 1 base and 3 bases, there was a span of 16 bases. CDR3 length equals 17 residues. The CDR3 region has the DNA TGTGCCAGCAGCTTAGTCGGAGCCCCCCTGGGCAAAAACATTCAGTACTTC. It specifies CASSLVGAPLGKNIQYF. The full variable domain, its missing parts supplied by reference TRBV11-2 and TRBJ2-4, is EAGVAQSPRYKIIEKRQSVAFWCNPISGHATLYWYQQILGQGPKLLIQFQNNGVVDDSQLPKDRFSAERLKGVDSTLKIQPAKLEDSAVYLCASSLVGAPLGKNIQYFGAGTRLSVL.

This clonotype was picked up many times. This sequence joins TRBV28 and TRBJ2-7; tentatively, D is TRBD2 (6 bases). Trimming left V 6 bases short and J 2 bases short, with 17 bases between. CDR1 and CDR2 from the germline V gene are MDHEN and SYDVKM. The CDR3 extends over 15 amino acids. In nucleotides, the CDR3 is TGTGCCAGCAGCCCTCAAGCGGGCGCGGCCTACGAGCAGTACTTC. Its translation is CASSPQAGAAYEQYF.

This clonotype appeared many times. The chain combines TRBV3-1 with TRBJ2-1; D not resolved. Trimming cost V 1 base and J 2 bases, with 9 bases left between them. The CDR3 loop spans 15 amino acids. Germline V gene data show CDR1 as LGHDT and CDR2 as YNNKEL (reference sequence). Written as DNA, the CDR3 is TGTGCCAGCAGCCAAGCCCGGGTAGCCTACAATGAGCAGTTCTTC. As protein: CASSQARVAYNEQFF.

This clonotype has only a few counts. This CDR3 reads CASSLRQGETYEQYF. In nucleotides, the CDR3 is TGCGCCAGCAGCCTGAGACAAGGGGAAACCTACGAGCAGTACTTC. The chain recombines TRBV4-1 with TRBJ2-7; D might be TRBD1 (5 bases). Between the trimmed V and J ends, which lost 4 bases and 2 bases, there was a span of 15 bases. This CDR3 contains 15 residues. Germline-derived CDR1 and CDR2 are MGHRA and YSYEKL.

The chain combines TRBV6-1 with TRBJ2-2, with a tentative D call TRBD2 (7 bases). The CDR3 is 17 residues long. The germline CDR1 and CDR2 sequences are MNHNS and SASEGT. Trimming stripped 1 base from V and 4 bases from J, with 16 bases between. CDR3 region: CASSEGGGRGFTGELFF. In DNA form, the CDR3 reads TGTGCCAGCAGTGAAGGAGGGGGGAGGGGTTTCACCGGGGAGCTGTTTTTT.

The CDR3 DNA is TGTGCCAGCAGTTACTCAGGGGGCGGTTGGGGTCAGCCCCAGCATTTT. Translated, it gives CASSYSGGGWGQPQHF. The rearrangement links TRBV28 to TRBJ1-5, with 8 positions matching TRBD1. V trimming: 4 bases; J trimming: 6 bases; junction bases outside the gene matches: 11. Germline V gene data show CDR1 as MDHEN and CDR2 as SYDVKM. The CDR3 totals 16 residues.

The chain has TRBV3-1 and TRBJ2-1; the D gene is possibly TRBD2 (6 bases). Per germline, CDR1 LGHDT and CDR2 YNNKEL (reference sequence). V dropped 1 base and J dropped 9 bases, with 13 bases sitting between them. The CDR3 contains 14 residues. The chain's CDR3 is CASSQGGGGVEQFF. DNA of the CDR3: TGTGCCAGCAGCCAAGGAGGTGGAGGGGTTGAGCAGTTCTTC.

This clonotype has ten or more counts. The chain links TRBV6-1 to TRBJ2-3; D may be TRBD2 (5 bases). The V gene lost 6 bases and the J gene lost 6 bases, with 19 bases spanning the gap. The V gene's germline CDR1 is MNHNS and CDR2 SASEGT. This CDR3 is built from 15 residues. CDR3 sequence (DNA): TGTGCCAGCAGCAAAACTTACGCTTCGGGGGATACGCAGTATTTT. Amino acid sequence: CASSKTYASGDTQYF.

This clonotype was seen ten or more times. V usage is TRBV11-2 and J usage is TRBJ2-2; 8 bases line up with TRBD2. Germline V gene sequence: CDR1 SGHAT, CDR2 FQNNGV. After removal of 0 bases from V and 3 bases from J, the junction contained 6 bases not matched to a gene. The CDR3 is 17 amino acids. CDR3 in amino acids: CASSLDGGGLYTGELFF. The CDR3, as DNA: TGTGCCAGCAGCTTAGACGGCGGGGGGCTCTACACCGGGGAGCTGTTTTTT.

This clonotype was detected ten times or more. The CDR3 coding sequence is TGTGCCAGCAGCACCCTAGGCTCCTACAATGAGCAGTTCTTC. It translates to CASSTLGSYNEQFF. The rearrangement uses TRBV11-2 and TRBJ2-1; no definite D call. Germline CDR1 SGHAT, CDR2 FQNNGV. The V gene lost 5 bases and the J gene lost 0 bases, with 8 bases spanning the gap. The CDR3 runs 14 residues.

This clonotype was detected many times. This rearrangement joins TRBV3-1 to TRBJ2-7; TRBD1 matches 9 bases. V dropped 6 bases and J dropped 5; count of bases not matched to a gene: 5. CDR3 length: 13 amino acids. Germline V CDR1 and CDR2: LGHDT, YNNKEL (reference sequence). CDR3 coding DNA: TGTGCCAGCAGACCGGGACAGGGCCACGAGCAGTACTTC. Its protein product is CASRPGQGHEQYF.

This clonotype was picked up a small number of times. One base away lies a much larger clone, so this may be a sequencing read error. CDR3 nucleotide sequence: TGTGCCTGGAGTGGACAGAGAGGTCCGCAAGAGACCCAGTACTTC. This gives the protein CAWSGQRGPQETQYF. This chain uses TRBV30 with TRBJ2-5, with D maybe TRBD1 (5 bases). V lost 1 base and J 2 bases, leaving 14 bases between the germline ends. Germline V gives CDR1 GTSNPN, CDR2 SVGIG (reference sequence). The length of the CDR3 is 15 residues. The full variable domain, completed using reference TRBV30 and TRBJ2-5, is SQTIHQWPATLVQPVGSPLSLECTVEGTSNPNLYWYRQAAGRGLQLLFYSVGIGQISSEVPQNLSASRPQDRQFILSSKKLLLSDSGFYLCAWSGQRGPQETQYFGPGTRLLVL.

The CDR3 here is CASSQGRTSGRAGDEQFF. CDR3 nucleotide sequence: TGCGCCAGCAGCCAGGGGCGGACTAGCGGGAGGGCCGGGGATGAGCAGTTCTTC. The chain couples TRBV4-1 to TRBJ2-1, with 15 bases identical to TRBD2. V shed 3 bases and J 8 bases; nucleotides not matched to a gene: 11. There are 18 residues in the CDR3. Germline CDR1 MGHRA, CDR2 YSYEKL.

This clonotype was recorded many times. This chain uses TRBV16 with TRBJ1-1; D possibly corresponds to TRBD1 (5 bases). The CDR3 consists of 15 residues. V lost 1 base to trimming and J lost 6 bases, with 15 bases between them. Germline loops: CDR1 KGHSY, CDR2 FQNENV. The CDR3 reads CASSQFAGRGPEAFF. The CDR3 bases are TGTGCCAGCAGCCAATTTGCGGGGCGAGGGCCTGAAGCTTTCTTT.

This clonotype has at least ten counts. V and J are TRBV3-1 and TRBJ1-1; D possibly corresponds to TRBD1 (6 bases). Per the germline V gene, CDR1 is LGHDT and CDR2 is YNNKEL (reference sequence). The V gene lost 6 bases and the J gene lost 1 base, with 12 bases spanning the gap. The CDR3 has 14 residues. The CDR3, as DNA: TGTGCCAGCAGGAGCGGGACAACGAACACTGAAGCTTTCTTT. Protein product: CASRSGTTNTEAFF.

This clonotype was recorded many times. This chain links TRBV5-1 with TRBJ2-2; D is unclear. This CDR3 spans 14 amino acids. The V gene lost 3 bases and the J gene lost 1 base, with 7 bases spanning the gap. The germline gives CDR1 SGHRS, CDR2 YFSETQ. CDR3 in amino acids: CASSSERNTGELFF. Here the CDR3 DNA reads TGCGCCAGCAGCTCTGAGAGGAACACCGGGGAGCTGTTTTTT.

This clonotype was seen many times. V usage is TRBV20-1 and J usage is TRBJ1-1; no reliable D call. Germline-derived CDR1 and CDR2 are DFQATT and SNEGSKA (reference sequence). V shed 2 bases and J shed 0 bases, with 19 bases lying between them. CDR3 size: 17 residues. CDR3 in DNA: TGCAGTGCTAGATCCGAATCAGTTGGGTGGCTGAACACTGAAGCTTTCTTT. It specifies CSARSESVGWLNTEAFF.

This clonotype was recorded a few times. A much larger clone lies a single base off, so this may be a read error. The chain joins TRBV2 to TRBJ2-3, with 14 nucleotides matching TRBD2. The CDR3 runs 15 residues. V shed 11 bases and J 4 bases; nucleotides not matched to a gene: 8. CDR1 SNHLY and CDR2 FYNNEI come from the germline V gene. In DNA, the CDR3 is TGTGCCGGCGGCGGGACTAGCGGGAGCCCAGATACGCAGTATTTT. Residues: CAGGGTSGSPDTQYF.

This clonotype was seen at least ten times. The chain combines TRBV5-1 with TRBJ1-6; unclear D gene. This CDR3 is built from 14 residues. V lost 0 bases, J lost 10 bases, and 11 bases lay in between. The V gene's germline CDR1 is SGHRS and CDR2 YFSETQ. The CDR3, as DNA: TGCGCCAGCAGCTTGGGGGTTTCGGACTCACCCCTCCACTTT. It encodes CASSLGVSDSPLHF.

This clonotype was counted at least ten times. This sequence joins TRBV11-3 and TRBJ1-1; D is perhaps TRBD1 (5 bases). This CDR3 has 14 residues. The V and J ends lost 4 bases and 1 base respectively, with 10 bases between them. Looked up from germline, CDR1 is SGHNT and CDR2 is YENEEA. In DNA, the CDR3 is TGTGCCAGCAGCTATTGGACAACGAACACTGAAGCTTTCTTT. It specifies CASSYWTTNTEAFF.

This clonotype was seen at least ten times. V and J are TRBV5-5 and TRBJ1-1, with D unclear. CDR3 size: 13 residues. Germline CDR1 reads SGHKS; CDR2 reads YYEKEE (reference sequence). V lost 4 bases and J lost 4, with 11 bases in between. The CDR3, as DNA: TGTGCCAGCAGCACCCTCGAGGGCACTGAAGCTTTCTTT. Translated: CASSTLEGTEAFF.

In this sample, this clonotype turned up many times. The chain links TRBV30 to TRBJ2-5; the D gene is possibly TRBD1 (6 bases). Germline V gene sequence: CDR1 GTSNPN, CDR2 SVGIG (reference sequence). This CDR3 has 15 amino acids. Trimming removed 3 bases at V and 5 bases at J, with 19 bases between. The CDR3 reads CAWRKEAGALETQYF. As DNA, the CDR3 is TGTGCCTGGAGAAAAGAGGCAGGGGCATTGGAGACCCAGTACTTC.

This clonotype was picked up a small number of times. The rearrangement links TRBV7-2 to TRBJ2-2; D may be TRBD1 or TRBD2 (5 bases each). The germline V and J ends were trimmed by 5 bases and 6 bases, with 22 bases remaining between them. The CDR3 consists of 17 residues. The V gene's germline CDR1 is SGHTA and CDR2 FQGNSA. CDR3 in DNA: TGTGCCAGCAGCCGCCCCTTAAGGGGAGTGTTCGCCGGGGAGCTGTTTTTT. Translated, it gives CASSRPLRGVFAGELFF.

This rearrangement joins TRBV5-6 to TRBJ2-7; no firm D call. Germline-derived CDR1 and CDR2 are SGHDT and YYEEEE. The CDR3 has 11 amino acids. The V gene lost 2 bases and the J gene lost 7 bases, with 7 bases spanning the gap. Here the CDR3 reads CASSFRREQYF. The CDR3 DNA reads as TGTGCCAGCAGCTTCCGACGGGAGCAGTACTTC.

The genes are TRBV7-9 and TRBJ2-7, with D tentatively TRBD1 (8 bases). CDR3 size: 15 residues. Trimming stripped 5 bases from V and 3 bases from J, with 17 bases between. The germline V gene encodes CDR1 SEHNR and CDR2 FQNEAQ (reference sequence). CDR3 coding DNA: TGTGCCAGCAGCCCCAGGGGGGGACAGGACTACGAGCAGTACTTC. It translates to CASSPRGGQDYEQYF.

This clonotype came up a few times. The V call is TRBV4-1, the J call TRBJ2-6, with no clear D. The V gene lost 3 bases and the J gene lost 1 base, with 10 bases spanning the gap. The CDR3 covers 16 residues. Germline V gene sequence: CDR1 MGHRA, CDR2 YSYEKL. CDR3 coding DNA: TGCGCCAGCAGCCAGCCCGTATCGTCTGGGGCCAACGTCCTGACTTTC. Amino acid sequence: CASSQPVSSGANVLTF.

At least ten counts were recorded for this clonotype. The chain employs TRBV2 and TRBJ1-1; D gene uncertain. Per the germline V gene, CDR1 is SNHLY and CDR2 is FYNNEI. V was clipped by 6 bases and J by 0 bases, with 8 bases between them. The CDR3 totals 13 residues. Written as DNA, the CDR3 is TGTGCCAGCAGGGCTCAGGTGAACACTGAAGCTTTCTTT. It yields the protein CASRAQVNTEAFF.

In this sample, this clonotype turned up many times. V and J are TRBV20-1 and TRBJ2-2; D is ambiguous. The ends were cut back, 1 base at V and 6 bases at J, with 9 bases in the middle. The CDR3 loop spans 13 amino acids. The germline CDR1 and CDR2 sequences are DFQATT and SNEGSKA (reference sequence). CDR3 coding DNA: TGCAGTGCTAGAGGACCGTTGGCCGGGGAGCTGTTTTTT. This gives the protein CSARGPLAGELFF.

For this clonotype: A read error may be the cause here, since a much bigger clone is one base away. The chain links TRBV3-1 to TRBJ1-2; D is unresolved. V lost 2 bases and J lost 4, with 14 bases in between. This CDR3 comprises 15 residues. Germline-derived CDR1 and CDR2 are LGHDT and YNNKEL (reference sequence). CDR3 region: CASSQQSGSGYGYTF. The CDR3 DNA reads TGTGCCAGCAGCCAACAGTCGGGTAGCGGCTATGGCTACACCTTC.

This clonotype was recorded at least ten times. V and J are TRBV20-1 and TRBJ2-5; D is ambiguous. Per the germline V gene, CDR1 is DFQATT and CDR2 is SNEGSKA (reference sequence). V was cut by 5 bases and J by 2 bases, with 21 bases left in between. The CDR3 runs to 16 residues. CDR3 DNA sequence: TGCAGTGCTGCCCCGGTAAACCAAGCCTCGCAAGAGACCCAGTACTTC. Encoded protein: CSAAPVNQASQETQYF.